This TCR beta chain derives from a study of blood T cell repertoires in COVID-19. Study background: Both acute and convalescent COVID-19 samples were obtained from the United States, Italy and Spain. PBMCs, B-cell-depleted T cells, or T cells provided the cDNA or gDNA that made up the material.

In the original analysis: Amplification with reference gene primers provided the estimates of nucleated cell counts. The repertoire was sequenced with immunoSEQ multiplex PCR; TCRdb's copy has only in-frame clones and lacks some. V, J and clone size are those of that table, while D and trimming were read from the DNA. The sample records more than 200,000 clones, around 84% being singletons. This CDR3 contains 15 residues. The germline gives CDR1 SGHRS, CDR2 YFSETQ. V lost 0 bases and J 5 bases, leaving 9 bases between the germline ends. Points on this clone: The same CDR3 is also encoded by other DNA sequences in this sample.

Sequenced input: peripheral blood. This chain connects TRBV5-1 to TRBJ1-6; D gene ambiguous. The receptor was derived from an elderly woman with COVID-19, enrolled during active disease. CDR3 nucleotide sequence: TGCGCCAGCAGCTTGGGGAGCGGGAATAATTCACCCCTCCACTTT. Its translation is CASSLGSGNNSPLHF.